The clone carrying this TCR beta chain was seen a handful of times. Its target is not known. The data are from a study of PD-1 blockade in mismatch repair-deficient tumors. At the level of the study: Enrolled about 2013-2016, patients had progressing, pretreated mismatch repair-deficient cancers of around 12 types.

Study findings and constraints: After pembrolizumab, tumor-resident clones rose rapidly, then generally contracted before radiologic responses.

Between the trimmed V and J ends, which lost 1 base and 3 bases, there was a span of 16 bases. CDR1 and CDR2 from the germline V gene are GTSNPN and SVGIG (reference sequence). The CDR3 spans 15 residues. All patients were mismatch repair deficient, assessed by either PCR or immunohistochemistry. Produced via immunoSEQ multiplex PCR; TCRdb's table is partial and in-frame only. The sample gives about 39,000 clones, roughly 83% of which show up once; roughly 0.98% is in the top ten. The TCR originated in an adult with mismatch repair-deficient cancer. The starting material was PBMCs, obtained 38 to 40 weeks after starting pembrolizumab. The genes are TRBV30 and TRBJ2-7; D is possibly TRBD2 (7 bases). The CDR3 DNA sequence: TGTGCCTGGAGTGCTTCGGGGGGCGCCTACTACGAGCAGTACTTC. Translation gives CAWSASGGAYYEQYF.